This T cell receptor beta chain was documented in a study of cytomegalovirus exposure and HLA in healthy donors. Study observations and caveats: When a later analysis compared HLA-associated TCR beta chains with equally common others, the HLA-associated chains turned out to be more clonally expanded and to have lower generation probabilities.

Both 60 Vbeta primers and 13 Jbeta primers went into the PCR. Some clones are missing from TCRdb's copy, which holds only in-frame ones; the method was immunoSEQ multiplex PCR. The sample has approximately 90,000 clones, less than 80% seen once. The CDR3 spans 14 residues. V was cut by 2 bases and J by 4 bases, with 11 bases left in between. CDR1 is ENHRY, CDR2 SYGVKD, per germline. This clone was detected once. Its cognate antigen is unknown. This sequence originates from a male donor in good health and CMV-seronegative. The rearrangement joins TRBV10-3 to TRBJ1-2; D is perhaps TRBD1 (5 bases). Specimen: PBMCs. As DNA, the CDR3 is TGTGCCATCAGTGAGGGGGCGGATTCCTATGGCTACACCTTC. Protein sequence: CAISEGADSYGYTF.